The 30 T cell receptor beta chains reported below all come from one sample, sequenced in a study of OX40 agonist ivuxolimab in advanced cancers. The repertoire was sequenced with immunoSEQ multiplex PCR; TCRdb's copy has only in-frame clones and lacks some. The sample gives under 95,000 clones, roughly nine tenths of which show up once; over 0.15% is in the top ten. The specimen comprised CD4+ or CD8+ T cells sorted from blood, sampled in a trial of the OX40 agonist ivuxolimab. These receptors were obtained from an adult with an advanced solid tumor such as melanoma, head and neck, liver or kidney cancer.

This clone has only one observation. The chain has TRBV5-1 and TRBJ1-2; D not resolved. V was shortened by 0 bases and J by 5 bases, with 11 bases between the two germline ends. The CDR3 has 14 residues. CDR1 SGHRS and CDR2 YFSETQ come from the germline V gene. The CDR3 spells CASSLGVTRYGYTF. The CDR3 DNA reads TGCGCCAGCAGCTTGGGTGTCACCCGGTATGGCTACACCTTC.

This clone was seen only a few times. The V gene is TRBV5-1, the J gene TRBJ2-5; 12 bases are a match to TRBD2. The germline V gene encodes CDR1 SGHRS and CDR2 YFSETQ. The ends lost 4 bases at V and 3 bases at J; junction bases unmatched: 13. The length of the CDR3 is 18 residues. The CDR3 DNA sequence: TGCGCCAGCAGCCCCCTCGGACTAGCGGGGTACTTAAAAGAGACCCAGTACTTC. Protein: CASSPLGLAGYLKETQYF. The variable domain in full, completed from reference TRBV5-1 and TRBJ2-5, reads KAGVTQTPRYLIKTRGQQVTLSCSPISGHRSVSWYQQTPGQGLQFLFEYFSETQRNKGNFPGRFSGRQFSNSRSEMNVSTLELGDSALYLCASSPLGLAGYLKETQYFGPGTRLLVL.

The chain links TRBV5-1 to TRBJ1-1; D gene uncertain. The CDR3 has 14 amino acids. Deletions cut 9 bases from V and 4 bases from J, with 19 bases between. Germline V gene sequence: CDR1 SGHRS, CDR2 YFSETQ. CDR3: CATSPGNRGTEAFF. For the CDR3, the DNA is TGCGCCACATCGCCCGGGAATCGGGGCACTGAAGCTTTCTTT.

CDR3 sequence: CASSGRGRNEQFF. CDR3 in DNA: TGTGCCAGCAGTGGTAGGGGGCGAAATGAGCAGTTCTTC. The chain links TRBV27 to TRBJ2-1, with 7 positions matching TRBD1. The CDR3 extends over 13 amino acids. With 5 bases clipped from V and 7 bases from J, the junction kept 5 bases outside the gene matches. Germline assignment: CDR1 MNHEY and CDR2 SMNVEV (reference sequence).

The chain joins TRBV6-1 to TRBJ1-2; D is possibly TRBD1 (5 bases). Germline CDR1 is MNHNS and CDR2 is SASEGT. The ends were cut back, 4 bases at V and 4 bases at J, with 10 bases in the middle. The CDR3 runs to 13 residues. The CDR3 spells CASSVLRGYGYTF. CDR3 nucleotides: TGTGCCAGCAGTGTCCTAAGGGGCTATGGCTACACCTTC.

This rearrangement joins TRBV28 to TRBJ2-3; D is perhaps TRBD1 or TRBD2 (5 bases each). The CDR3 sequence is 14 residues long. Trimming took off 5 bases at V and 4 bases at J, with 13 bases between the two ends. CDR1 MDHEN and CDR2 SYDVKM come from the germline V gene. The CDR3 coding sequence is TGTGCCAGCAGTCCCAACTCGGGGCCAGATACGCAGTATTTT. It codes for CASSPNSGPDTQYF.

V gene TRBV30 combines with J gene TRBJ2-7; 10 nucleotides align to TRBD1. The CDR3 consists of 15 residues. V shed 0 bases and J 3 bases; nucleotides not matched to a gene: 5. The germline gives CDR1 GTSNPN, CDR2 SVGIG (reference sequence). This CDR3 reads CAWSVGGQGLYEQYF. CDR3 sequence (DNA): TGTGCCTGGAGTGTAGGGGGACAGGGGCTCTACGAGCAGTACTTC.

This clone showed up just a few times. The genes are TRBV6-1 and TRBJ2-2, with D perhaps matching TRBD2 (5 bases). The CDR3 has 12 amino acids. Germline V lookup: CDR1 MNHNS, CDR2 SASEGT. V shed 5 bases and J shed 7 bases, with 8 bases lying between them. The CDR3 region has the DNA TGTGCCAGCAGTCGAGGGAACGGGGAGCTGTTTTTT. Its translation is CASSRGNGELFF.

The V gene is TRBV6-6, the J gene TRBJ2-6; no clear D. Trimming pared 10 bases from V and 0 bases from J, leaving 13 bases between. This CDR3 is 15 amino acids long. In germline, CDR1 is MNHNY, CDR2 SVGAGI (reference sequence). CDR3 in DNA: TGTGCCACCACCCTTTTTACCTCTGGGGCCAACGTCCTGACTTTC. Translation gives CATTLFTSGANVLTF.

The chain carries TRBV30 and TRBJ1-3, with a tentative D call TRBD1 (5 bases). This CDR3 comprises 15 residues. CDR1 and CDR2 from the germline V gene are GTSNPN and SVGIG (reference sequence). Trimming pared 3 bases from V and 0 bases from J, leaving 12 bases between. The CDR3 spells CAWSNSDSSGNTIYF. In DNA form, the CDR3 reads TGTGCCTGGAGCAATAGCGACAGCTCTGGAAACACCATATATTTT.

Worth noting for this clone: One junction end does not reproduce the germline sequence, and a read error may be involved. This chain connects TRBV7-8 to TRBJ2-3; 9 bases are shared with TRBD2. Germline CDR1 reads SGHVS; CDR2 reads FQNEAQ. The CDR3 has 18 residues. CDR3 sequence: CASSLGERGASFTDTQYF. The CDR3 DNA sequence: TGTGCCAGCAGCTTAGGGGAGCGGGGGGCGTCCTTCACAGATACACAGTATTTT.

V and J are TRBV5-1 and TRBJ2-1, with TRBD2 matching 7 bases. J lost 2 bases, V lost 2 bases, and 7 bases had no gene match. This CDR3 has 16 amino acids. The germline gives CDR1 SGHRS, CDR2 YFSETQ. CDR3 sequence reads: CASSLFTGGTYNEQFF. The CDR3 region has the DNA TGCGCCAGCAGCTTATTTACGGGGGGAACCTACAATGAGCAGTTCTTC.

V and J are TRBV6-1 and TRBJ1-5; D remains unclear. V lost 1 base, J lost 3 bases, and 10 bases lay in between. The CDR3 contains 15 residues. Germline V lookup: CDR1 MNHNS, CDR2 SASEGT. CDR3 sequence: CASSEGDFPNQPQHF. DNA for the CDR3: TGTGCCAGCAGTGAAGGGGATTTTCCCAATCAGCCCCAGCATTTT.

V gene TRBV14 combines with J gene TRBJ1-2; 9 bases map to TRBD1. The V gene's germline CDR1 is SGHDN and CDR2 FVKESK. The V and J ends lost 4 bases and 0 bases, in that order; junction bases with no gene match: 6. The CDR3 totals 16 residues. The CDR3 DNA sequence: TGTGCCAGCAGCCCCGGACAGGGGCCTACTAACTATGGCTACACCTTC. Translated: CASSPGQGPTNYGYTF.

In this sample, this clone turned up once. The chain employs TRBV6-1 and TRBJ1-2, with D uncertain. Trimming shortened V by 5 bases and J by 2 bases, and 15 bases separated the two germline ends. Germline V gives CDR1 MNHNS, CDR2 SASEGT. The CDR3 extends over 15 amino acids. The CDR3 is CASSQNSLINYGYTF. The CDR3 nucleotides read TGTGCCAGCAGTCAAAACAGCCTCATAAACTATGGCTACACCTTC.

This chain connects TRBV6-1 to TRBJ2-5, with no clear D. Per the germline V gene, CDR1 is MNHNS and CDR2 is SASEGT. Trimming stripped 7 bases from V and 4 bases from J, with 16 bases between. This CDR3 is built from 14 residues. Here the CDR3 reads CASTNFGIAETQYF. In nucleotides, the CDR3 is TGTGCCAGCACCAACTTTGGGATAGCAGAGACCCAGTACTTC.

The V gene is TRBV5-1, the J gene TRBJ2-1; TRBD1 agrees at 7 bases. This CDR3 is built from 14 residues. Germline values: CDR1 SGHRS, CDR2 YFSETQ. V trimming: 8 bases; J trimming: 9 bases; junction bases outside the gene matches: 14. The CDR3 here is CASSPGTVQAEQFF. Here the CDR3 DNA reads TGCGCCAGTAGCCCCGGGACAGTACAAGCTGAGCAGTTCTTC.

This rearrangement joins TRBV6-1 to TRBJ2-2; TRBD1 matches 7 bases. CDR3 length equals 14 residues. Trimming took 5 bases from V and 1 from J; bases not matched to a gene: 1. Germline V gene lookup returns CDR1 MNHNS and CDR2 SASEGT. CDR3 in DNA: TGTGCCAGCAGTAGACAGGGGAACACCGGGGAGCTGTTTTTT. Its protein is CASSRQGNTGELFF.

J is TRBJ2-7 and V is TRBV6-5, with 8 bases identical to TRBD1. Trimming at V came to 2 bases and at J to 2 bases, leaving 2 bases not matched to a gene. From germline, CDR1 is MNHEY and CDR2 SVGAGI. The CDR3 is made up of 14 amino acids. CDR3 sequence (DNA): TGTGCCAGCAGTTACACGACAGGGGCCTACGAGCAGTACTTC. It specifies CASSYTTGAYEQYF.

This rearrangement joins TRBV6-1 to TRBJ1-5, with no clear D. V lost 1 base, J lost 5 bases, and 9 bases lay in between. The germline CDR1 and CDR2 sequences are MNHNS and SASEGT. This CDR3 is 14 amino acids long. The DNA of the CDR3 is TGTGCCAGCAGTGAAGAAACAGCTTATCAGCCCCAGCATTTT. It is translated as CASSEETAYQPQHF.

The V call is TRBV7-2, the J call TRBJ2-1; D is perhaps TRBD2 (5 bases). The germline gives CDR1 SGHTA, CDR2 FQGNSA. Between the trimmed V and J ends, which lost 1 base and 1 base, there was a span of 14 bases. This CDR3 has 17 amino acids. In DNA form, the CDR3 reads TGTGCCAGCAGCTTAGATTCGGGGAGTGTGTCCTACAATGAGCAGTTCTTC. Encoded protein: CASSLDSGSVSYNEQFF. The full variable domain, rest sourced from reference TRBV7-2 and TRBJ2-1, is GAGVSQSPSNKVTEKGKDVELRCDPISGHTALYWYRQSLGQGLEFLIYFQGNSAPDKSGLPSDRFSAERTGGSVSTLTIQRTQQEDSAVYLCASSLDSGSVSYNEQFFGPGTRLTVL.

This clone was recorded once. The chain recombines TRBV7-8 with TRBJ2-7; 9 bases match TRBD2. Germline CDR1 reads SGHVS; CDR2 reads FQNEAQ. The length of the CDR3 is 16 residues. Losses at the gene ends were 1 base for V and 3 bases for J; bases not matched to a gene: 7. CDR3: CASSLVSLAGFYEQYF. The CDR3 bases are TGTGCCAGCAGCTTAGTATCGCTAGCGGGGTTCTACGAGCAGTACTTC.

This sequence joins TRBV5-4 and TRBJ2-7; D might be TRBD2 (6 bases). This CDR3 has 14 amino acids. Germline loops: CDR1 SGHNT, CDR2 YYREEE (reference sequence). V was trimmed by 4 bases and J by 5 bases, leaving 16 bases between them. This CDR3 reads CASSLDAGIDEQYF. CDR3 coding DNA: TGTGCCAGCAGCCTGGATGCGGGGATTGACGAGCAGTACTTC.

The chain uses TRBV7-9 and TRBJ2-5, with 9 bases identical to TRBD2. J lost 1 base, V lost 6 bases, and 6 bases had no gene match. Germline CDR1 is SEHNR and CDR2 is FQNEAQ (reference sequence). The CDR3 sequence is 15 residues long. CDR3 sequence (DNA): TGTGCCAGCAGATCACAGCGGGGGGCCCAAGAGACCCAGTACTTC. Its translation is CASRSQRGAQETQYF.

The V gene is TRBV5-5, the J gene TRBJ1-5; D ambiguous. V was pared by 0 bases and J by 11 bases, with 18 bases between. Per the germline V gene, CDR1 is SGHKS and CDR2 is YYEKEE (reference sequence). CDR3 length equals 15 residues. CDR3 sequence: CASSLVGGGSMAQHF. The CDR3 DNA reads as TGTGCCAGCAGCTTGGTGGGTGGAGGTTCAATGGCCCAGCATTTT.

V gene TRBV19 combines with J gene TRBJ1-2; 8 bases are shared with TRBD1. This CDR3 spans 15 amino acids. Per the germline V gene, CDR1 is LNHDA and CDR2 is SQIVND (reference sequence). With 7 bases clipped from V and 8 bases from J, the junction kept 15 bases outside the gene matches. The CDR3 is CASIAVPGGASGYTF. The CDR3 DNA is TGTGCCAGTATAGCGGTTCCAGGGGGCGCATCAGGCTACACCTTC.

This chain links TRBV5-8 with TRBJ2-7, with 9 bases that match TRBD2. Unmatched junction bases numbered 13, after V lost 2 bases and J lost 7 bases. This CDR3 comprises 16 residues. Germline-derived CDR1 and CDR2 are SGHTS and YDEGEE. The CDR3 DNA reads TGTGCCAGCAGCTTTCGGGCGGGAGGGATCCTACGTGAGCAGTACTTC. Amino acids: CASSFRAGGILREQYF.

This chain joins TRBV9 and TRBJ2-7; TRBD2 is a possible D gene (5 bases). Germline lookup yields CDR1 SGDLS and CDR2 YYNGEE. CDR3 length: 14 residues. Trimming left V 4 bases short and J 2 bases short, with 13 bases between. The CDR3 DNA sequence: TGTGCCAGCAGCCCAGGAGGCACTCCCTACGAGCAGTACTTC. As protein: CASSPGGTPYEQYF.

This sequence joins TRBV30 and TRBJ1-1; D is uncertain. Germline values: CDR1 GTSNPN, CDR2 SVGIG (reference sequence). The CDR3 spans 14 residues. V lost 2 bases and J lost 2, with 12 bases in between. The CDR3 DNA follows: TGTGCCTGGAGTAGGTGGGGAACTAACACTGAAGCTTTCTTT. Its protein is CAWSRWGTNTEAFF.

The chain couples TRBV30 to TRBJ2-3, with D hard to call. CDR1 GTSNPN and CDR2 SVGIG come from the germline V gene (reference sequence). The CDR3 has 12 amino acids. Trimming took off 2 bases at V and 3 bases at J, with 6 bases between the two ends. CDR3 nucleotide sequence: TGTGCCTGGAGTCTATCTACAGATACGCAGTATTTT. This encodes CAWSLSTDTQYF.